These T cell receptor beta chains were read from a single sample in a study of identical twins. In TCRdb, the 5' RACE reads were re-called with MiXCR into one record per CDR3 protein. The sample yields hundreds of thousands of distinct CDR3 sequences, around 8.6% seen once. This same sample was also part of a study on yellow fever vaccine responses in identical twins.

The source material was PBMCs. Every receptor here comes from a woman under 30 in good health. Both conserved end residues are part of each CDR3. The D gene is left open where the match is weak. Clone size is not always given. Where it is, it says once, few, many or a class for expanded clones.

abundance,d_gene,v_gene,j_gene,len,CDR3aa,CDR3nt
.,TRBD2,TRBV28,TRBJ2-7,15,CASSLSTSGGGEQYF,TGTGCCAGCAGTTTGTCGACTAGCGGGGGGGGAGAGCAGTACTTC
.,TRBD1,TRBV5-1,TRBJ1-6,16,CASSLKGTGVNSPLHF,TGCGCCAGCAGCCTAAAAGGGACAGGGGTTAATTCACCCCTCCACTTT
.,.,TRBV4-1,TRBJ2-5,14,CASSQEQGRETQYF,TGCGCCAGCAGCCAAGAACAGGGCCGAGAGACCCAGTACTTC
many,TRBD2,TRBV5-1,TRBJ2-3,14,CASSYGLASDTQYF,TGCGCCAGCAGCTACGGACTAGCTTCAGATACGCAGTATTTT
few,TRBD2,TRBV12-3/TRBV12-4,TRBJ2-2,15,CASSSAGASTGELFF,TGTGCCAGCAGTTCAGCGGGAGCGAGCACCGGGGAGCTGTTTTTT
few,.,TRBV12-3/TRBV12-4,TRBJ1-1,15,CASSPRGTLNTEAFF,TGTGCCAGCAGCCCCCGAGGGACCTTGAACACTGAAGCTTTCTTT
.,.,TRBV11-2,TRBJ2-7,15,CASSLVWGGHYELYF,TGTGCCAGCAGCTTAGTTTGGGGGGGGCACTACGAGCTGTACTTC
.,TRBD2,TRBV6-1,TRBJ2-7,15,CASTTGGKRSYEQYF,TGTGCCAGCACCACGGGAGGGAAAAGGTCCTACGAGCAGTACTTC
few,TRBD1,TRBV9,TRBJ1-2,16,CASSEMDRKGAYGYTF,TGTGCCAGCAGCGAAATGGACAGGAAAGGAGCGTATGGCTACACCTTC
.,.,TRBV18,TRBJ1-5,15,CASSPLADSNQPQHF,TGTGCCAGCTCACCACTGGCGGATAGCAATCAGCCCCAGCATTTT
many,.,TRBV7-9,TRBJ2-3,15,CASSLLGEITDTQYF,TGTGCCAGCAGCTTACTCGGGGAAATCACAGATACGCAGTATTTT
few,TRBD1,TRBV9,TRBJ1-2,15,CASSVDAGGYYGYTF,TGTGCCAGCAGCGTAGATGCAGGGGGCTACTATGGCTACACCTTC
many,TRBD2,TRBV6-1,TRBJ2-5,14,CAVGTSGVQETQYF,TGTGCCGTCGGGACTAGCGGGGTTCAAGAGACCCAGTACTTC
.,TRBD2,TRBV12-3/TRBV12-4,TRBJ2-3,15,CASRPIAGDTDTQYF,TGTGCCAGCAGACCTATAGCGGGGGACACAGATACGCAGTATTTT
.,.,TRBV5-1,TRBJ2-7,14,CASSFEWQGDEQYF,TGCGCCAGCAGCTTTGAGTGGCAGGGCGACGAGCAGTACTTC
few,TRBD1,TRBV5-1,TRBJ1-1,15,CASSVRQGMNTEAFF,TGCGCCAGCAGCGTTAGACAGGGGATGAACACTGAAGCTTTCTTT
few,.,TRBV29-1,TRBJ2-7,12,CSVGYSDYEQYF,TGCAGCGTTGGTTACAGCGACTACGAGCAGTACTTC
few,TRBD2,TRBV20-1,TRBJ2-3,17,CSTGLAGGPSGTDTQYF,TGCAGTACGGGACTAGCGGGAGGCCCCTCGGGAACAGATACGCAGTATTTT
few,TRBD2,TRBV6-5,TRBJ2-1,16,CASSYLSLAGHNEQFF,TGTGCCAGCAGTTACTTATCCCTAGCGGGACACAATGAGCAGTTCTTC
few,.,TRBV7-9,TRBJ2-7,13,CASTNAQTYEQYF,TGTGCCAGCACCAACGCCCAAACCTACGAGCAGTACTTC
few,.,TRBV6-2/TRBV6-3,TRBJ2-1,16,CASSYGGPQGYNEQFF,TGTGCCAGCAGTTACGGGGGGCCGCAGGGCTACAATGAGCAGTTCTTC
many,.,TRBV29-1,TRBJ2-7,12,CSVNKGGFGQYF,TGCAGCGTTAACAAAGGGGGTTTCGGGCAGTACTTC
.,.,TRBV28,TRBJ2-1,15,CAMSPGRSCYNEQFF,TGTGCCATGAGCCCCGGGCGCAGCTGCTACAATGAGCAGTTCTTC